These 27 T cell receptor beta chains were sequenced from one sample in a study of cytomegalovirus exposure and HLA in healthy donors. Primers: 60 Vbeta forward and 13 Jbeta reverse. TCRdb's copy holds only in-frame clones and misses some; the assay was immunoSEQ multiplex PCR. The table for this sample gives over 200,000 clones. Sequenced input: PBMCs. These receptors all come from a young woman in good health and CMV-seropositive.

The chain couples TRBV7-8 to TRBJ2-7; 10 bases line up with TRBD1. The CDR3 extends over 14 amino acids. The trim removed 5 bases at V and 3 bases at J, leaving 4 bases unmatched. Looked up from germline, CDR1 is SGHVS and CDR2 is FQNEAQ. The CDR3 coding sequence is TGTGCCAGCAGCATAGGGGACAGGGGCTACGAGCAGTACTTC. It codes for CASSIGDRGYEQYF.

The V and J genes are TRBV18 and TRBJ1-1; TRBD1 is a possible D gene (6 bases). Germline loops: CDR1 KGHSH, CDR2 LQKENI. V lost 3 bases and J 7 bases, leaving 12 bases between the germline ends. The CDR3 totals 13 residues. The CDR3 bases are TGTGCCAGCTCACCTGGGCAGGGGAATGAAGCTTTCTTT. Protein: CASSPGQGNEAFF.

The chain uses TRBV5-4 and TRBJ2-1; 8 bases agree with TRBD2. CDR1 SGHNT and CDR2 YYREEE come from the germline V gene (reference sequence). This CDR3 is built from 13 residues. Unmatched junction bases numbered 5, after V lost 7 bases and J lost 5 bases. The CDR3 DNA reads TGTGCCAGCTTGGGGACTAGTGACAATGAGCAGTTCTTC. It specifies CASLGTSDNEQFF.

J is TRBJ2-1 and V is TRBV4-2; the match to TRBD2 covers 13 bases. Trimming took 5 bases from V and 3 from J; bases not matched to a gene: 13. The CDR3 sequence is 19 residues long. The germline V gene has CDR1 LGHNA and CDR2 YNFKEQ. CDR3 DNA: TGTGCCAGCAGCGCACTAGCGGGAGGGGGGGGAGGCGGCTACAATGAGCAGTTCTTC. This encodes CASSALAGGGGGGYNEQFF.

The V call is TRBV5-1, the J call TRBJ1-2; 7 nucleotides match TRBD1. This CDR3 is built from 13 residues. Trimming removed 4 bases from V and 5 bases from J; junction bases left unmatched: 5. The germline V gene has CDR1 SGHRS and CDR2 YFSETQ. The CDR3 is CASSTDRLYGYTF. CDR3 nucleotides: TGCGCCAGCAGCACGGACAGGTTATATGGCTACACCTTC.

CDR3 coding DNA: TGTGCCAGCAGCTTGGTTCAGGGAGGGAACACTGAAGCTTTCTTT. This encodes CASSLVQGGNTEAFF. The rearrangement links TRBV5-4 to TRBJ1-1, with D perhaps matching TRBD1 (5 bases). CDR3 length equals 15 residues. CDR1 SGHNT and CDR2 YYREEE come from the germline V gene (reference sequence). Trimming stripped 0 bases from V and 1 base from J, with 10 bases between.

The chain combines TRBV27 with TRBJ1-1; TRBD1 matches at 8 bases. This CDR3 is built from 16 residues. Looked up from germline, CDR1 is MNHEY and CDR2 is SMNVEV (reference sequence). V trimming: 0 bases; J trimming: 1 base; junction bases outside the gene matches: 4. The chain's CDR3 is CASSLSTGGTNTEAFF. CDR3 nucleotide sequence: TGTGCCAGCAGTTTATCTACAGGGGGAACGAACACTGAAGCTTTCTTT.

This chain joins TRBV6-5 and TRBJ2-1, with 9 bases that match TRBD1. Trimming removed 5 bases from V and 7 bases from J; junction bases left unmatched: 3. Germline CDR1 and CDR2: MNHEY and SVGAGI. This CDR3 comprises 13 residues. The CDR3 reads CASSRGQGNEQFF. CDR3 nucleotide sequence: TGTGCCAGCAGTAGGGGACAGGGAAATGAGCAGTTCTTC.

The CDR3 coding sequence is TGCAGCTCCGGCGGGGGTTGGGCCATGAACACTGAAGCTTTCTTT. Translation gives CSSGGGWAMNTEAFF. The gene calls are TRBV29-1 and TRBJ1-1, with a tentative D call TRBD1 (5 bases). In germline, CDR1 is SQVTM, CDR2 ANQGSEA. Between the trimmed V and J ends, which lost 8 bases and 0 bases, there was a span of 19 bases. This CDR3 is built from 15 residues.

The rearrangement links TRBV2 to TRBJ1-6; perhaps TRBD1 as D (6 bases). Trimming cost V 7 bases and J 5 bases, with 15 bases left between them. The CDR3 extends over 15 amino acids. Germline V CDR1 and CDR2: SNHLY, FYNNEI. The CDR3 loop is CASMAAGGHNSPLHF. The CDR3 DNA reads TGTGCCAGCATGGCTGCCGGGGGGCATAATTCACCCCTCCACTTT. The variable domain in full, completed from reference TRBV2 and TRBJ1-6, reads EPEVTQTPSHQVTQMGQEVILRCVPISNHLYFYWYRQILGQKVEFLVSFYNNEISEKSEIFDDQFSVERPDGSNFTLKIRSTKLEDSAMYFCASMAAGGHNSPLHFGNGTRLTVT.

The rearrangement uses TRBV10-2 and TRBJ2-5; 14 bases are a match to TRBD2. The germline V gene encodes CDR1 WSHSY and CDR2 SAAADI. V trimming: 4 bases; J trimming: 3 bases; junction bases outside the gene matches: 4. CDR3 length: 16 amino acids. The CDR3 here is CASSGLAGGPEETQYF. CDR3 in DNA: TGCGCCAGCAGTGGACTAGCGGGGGGGCCTGAAGAGACCCAGTACTTC.

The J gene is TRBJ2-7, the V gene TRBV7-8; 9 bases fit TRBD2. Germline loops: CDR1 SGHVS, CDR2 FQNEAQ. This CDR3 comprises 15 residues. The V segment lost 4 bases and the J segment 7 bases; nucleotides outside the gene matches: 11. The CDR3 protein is CASSYSSGTSREQYF. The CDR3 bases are TGTGCCAGCAGCTATTCTAGCGGGACCTCTCGAGAGCAGTACTTC. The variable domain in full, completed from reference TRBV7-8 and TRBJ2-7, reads GAGVSQSPRYKVAKRGQDVALRCDPISGHVSLFWYQQALGQGPEFLTYFQNEAQLDKSGLPSDRFFAERPEGSVSTLKIQRTQQEDSAVYLCASSYSSGTSREQYFGPGTRLTVT.

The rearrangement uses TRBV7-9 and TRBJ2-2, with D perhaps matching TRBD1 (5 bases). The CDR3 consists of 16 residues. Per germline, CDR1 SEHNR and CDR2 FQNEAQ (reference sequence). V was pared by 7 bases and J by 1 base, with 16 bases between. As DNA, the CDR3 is TGTGCCAGCACGATAGGGGTTTTGGGGAACACCGGGGAGCTGTTTTTT. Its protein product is CASTIGVLGNTGELFF.

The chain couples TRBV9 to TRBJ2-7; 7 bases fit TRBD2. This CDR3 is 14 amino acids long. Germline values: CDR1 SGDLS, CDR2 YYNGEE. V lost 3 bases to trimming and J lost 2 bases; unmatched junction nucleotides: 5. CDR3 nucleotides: TGTGCCAGCAGCGGGACTAGGGGAGCCTACGAGCAGTACTTC. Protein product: CASSGTRGAYEQYF.

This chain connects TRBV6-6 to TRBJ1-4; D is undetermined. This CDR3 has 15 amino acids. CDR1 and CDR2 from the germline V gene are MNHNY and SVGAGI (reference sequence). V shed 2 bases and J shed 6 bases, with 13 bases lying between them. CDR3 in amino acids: CASSYAATPYEKLFF. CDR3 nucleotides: TGTGCCAGCAGTTACGCGGCGACCCCCTATGAAAAACTGTTTTTT.

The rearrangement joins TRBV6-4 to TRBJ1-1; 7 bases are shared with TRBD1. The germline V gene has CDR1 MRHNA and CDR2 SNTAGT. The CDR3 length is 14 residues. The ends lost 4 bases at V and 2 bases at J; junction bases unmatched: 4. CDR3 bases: TGTGCCAGCAGTGCACAGGGGACTAACACTGAAGCTTTCTTT. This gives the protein CASSAQGTNTEAFF.

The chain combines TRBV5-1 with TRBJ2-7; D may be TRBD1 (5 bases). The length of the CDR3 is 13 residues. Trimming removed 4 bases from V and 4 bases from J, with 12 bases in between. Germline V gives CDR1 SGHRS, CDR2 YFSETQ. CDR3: CASSVDTSYEQYF. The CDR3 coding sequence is TGCGCCAGCAGCGTGGACACATCATACGAGCAGTACTTC.

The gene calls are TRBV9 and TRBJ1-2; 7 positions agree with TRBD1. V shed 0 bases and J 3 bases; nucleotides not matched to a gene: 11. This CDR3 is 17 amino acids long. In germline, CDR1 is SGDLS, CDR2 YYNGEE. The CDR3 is CASSVVADRAFDYGYTF. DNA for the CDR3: TGTGCCAGCAGCGTAGTAGCCGACAGGGCTTTCGACTATGGCTACACCTTC.

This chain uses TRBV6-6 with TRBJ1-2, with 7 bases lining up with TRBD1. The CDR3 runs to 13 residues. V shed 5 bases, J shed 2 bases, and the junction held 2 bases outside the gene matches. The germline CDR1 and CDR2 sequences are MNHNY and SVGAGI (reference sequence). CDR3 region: CASSGGQNYGYTF. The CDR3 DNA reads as TGTGCCAGCAGTGGGGGACAGAACTATGGCTACACCTTC.

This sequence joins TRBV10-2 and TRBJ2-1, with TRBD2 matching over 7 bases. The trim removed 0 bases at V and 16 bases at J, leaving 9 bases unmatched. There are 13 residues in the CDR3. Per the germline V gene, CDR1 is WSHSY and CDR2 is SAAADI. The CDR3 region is CASSESYRTRSFF. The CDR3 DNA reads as TGCGCCAGCAGTGAGTCTTATAGGACTAGGTCTTTCTTC.

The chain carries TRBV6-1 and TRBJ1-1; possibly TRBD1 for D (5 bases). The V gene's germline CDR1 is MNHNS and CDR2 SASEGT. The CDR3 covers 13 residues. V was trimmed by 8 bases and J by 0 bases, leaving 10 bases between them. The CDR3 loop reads CASRTLLNTEAFF. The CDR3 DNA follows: TGTGCCAGCCGGACACTTTTGAACACTGAAGCTTTCTTT.

The CDR3 DNA sequence: TGTGCCAGCAGTTTCGGAGGCTCTGGAAACACCATATATTTT. This encodes CASSFGGSGNTIYF. The V and J genes are TRBV27 and TRBJ1-3, with no clear D. Trimming stripped 3 bases from V and 0 bases from J, with 6 bases between. In germline, CDR1 is MNHEY, CDR2 SMNVEV (reference sequence). The CDR3 spans 14 residues.

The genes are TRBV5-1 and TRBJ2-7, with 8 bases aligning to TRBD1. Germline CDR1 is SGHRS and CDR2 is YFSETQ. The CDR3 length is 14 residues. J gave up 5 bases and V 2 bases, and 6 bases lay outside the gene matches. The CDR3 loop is CASSFRQGFNEQYF. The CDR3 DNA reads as TGCGCCAGCAGCTTCCGACAGGGGTTCAACGAGCAGTACTTC.

DNA for the CDR3: TGCGCCAGCACCTGGGACACCACGAACACTGAAGCTTTCTTT. Amino acids: CASTWDTTNTEAFF. This chain connects TRBV5-1 to TRBJ1-1; D is perhaps TRBD1 (6 bases). With 6 bases removed from V and 1 base from J, the gap between germline ends came to 13 bases. Per germline, CDR1 SGHRS and CDR2 YFSETQ. CDR3 length equals 14 residues.

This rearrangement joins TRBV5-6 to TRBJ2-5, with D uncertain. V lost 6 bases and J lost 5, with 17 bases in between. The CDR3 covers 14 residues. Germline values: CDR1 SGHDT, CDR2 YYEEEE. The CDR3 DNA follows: TGTGCCAGCAACCAAATTGCGGCTACGGAGACCCAGTACTTC. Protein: CASNQIAATETQYF.

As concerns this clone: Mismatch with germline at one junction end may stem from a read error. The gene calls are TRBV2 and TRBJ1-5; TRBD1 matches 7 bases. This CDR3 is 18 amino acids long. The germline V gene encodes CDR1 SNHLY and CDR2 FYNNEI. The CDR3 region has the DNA TGTGCCAGCAGTGAATCGCGACAGGGATCCTATAGCAATCGGCCCCAGCATTTT. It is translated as CASSESRQGSYSNRPQHF.

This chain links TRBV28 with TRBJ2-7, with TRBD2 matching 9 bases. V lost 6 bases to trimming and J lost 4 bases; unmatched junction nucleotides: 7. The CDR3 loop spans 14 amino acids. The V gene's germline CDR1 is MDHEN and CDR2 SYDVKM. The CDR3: CASSLAGASYEQYF. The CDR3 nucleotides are TGTGCCAGCAGCTTAGCGGGAGCCTCATACGAGCAGTACTTC.